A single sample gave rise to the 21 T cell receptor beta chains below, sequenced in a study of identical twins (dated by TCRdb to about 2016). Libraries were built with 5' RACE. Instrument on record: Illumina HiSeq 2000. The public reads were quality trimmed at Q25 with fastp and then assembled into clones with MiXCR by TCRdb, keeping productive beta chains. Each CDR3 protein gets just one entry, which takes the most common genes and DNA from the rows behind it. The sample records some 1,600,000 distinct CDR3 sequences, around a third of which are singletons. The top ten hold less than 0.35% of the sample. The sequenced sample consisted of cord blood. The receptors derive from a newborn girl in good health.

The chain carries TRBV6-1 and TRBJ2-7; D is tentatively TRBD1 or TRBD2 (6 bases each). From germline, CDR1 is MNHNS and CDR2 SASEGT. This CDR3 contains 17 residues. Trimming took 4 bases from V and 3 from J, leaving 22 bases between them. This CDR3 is CASSVEARGPKFYEQYF. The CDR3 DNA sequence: TGTGCCAGCAGTGTAGAGGCCCGGGGGCCAAAGTTCTACGAGCAGTACTTC.

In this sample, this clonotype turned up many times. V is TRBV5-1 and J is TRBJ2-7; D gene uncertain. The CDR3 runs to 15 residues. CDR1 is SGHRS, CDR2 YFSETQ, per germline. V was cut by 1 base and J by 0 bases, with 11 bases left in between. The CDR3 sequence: CASSLKKGTSYEQYF. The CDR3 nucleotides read TGCGCCAGCAGCTTGAAGAAGGGAACCTCCTACGAGCAGTACTTC.

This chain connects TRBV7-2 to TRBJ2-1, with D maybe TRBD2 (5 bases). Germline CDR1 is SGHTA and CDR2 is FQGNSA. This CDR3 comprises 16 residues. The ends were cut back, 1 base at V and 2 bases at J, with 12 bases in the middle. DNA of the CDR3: TGTGCCAGCAGCTTAGGGTTGAGCGGCCCCTACAATGAGCAGTTCTTC. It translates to CASSLGLSGPYNEQFF. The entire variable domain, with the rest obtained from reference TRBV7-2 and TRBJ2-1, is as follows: GAGVSQSPSNKVTEKGKDVELRCDPISGHTALYWYRQSLGQGLEFLIYFQGNSAPDKSGLPSDRFSAERTGGSVSTLTIQRTQQEDSAVYLCASSLGLSGPYNEQFFGPGTRLTVL.

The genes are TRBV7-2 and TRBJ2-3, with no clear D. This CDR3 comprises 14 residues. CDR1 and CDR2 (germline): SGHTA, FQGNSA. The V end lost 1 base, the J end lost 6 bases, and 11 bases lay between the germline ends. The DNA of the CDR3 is TGTGCCAGCAGCTTAGATGCAGGCGCGGATACGCAGTATTTT. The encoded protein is CASSLDAGADTQYF.

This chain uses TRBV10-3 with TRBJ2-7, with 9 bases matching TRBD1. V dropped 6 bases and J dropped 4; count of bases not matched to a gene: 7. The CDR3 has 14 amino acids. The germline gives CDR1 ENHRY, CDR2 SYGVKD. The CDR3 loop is CAIRTGGQGYEQYF. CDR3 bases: TGTGCCATCAGGACGGGGGGACAGGGATACGAGCAGTACTTC.

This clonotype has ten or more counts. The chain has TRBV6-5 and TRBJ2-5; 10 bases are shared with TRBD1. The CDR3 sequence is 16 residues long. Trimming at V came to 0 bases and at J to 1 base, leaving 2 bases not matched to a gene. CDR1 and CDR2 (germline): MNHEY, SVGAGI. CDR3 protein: CASSYSGTGVQETQYF. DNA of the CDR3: TGTGCCAGCAGTTACTCCGGGACAGGGGTCCAAGAGACCCAGTACTTC.

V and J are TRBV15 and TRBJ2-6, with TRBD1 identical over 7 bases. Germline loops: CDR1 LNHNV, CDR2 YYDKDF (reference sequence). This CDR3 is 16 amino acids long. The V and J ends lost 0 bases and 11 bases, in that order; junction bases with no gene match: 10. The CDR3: CATSRDRFLQGDVLTF. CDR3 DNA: TGTGCCACCAGCAGAGATCGGTTTTTGCAGGGGGACGTCCTGACTTTC.

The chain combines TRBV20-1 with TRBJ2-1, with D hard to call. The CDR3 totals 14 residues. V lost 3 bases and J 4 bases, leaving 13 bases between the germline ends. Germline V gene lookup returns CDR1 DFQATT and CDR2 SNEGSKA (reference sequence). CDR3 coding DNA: TGCAGTGCTAGGACTCCAGGTACTTACAATGAGCAGTTCTTC. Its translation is CSARTPGTYNEQFF.

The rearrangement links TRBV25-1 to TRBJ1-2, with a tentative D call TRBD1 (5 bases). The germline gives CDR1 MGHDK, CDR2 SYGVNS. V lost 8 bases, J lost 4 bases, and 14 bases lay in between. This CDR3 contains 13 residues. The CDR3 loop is CASEGFILYGYTF. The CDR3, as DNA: TGTGCCAGCGAGGGGTTTATCCTCTATGGCTACACCTTC.

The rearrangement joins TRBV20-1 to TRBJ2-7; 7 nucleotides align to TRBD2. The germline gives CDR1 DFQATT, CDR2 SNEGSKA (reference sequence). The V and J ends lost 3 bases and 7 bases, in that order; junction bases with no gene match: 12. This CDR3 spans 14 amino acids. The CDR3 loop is CSARSGASYNEQYF. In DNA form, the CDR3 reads TGCAGTGCTAGGAGCGGGGCCTCCTACAATGAGCAGTACTTC.

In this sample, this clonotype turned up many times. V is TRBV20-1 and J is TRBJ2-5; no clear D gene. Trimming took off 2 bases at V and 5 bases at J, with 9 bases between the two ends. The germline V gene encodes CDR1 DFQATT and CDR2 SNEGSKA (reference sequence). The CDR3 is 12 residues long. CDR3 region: CSARLDSETQYF. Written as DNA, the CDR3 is TGCAGTGCTAGACTGGATTCCGAGACCCAGTACTTC.

CDR3 nucleotides: TGTGCCAGCAGTTCCGGACAGAACCCACATGGCTACACCTTC. It yields the protein CASSSGQNPHGYTF. The chain combines TRBV28 with TRBJ1-2; TRBD1 might be the D (6 bases). V was pared by 4 bases and J by 6 bases, with 15 bases between. The CDR3 is 14 residues long. Germline CDR1 and CDR2: MDHEN and SYDVKM.

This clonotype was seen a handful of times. DNA for the CDR3: TGTGCCAGCAGCAAGTTTGGGGACAACTACGAGCAGTACTTC. This sequence encodes CASSKFGDNYEQYF. The chain has TRBV6-5 and TRBJ2-7; maybe TRBD1 (6 bases). V gave up 6 bases and J gave up 3 bases, with 15 bases separating them. CDR3 size: 14 residues. Germline V gene lookup returns CDR1 MNHEY and CDR2 SVGAGI.

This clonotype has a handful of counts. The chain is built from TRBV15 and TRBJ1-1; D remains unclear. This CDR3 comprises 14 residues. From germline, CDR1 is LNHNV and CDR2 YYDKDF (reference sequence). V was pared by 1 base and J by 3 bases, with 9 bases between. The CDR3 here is CATSRGRSDTEAFF. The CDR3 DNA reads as TGTGCCACCAGCAGAGGCAGGTCGGACACTGAAGCTTTCTTT.

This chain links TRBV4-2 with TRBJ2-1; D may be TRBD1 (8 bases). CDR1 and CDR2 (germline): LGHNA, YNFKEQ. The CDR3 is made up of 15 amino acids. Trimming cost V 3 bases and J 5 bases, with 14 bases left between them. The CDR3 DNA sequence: TGTGCCAGCAGCCAGCGGACAGGGAGGGACAATGAGCAGTTCTTC. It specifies CASSQRTGRDNEQFF.

The CDR3 sequence is CASSDLLEGKTEAFF. In DNA, the CDR3 is TGTGCCAGCAGTGACCTCTTAGAGGGAAAGACTGAAGCTTTCTTT. V usage is TRBV25-1 and J usage is TRBJ1-1; D unclear. With 3 bases removed from V and 5 bases from J, the gap between germline ends came to 16 bases. The V gene's germline CDR1 is MGHDK and CDR2 SYGVNS. This CDR3 has 15 residues.

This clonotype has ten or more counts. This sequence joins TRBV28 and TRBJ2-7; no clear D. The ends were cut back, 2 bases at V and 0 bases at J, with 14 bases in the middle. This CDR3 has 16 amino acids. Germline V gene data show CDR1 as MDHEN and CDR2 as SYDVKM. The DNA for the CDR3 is TGTGCCAGCAGTTTAAGGGCGGCACTACTCTCCTACGAGCAGTACTTC. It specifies CASSLRAALLSYEQYF.

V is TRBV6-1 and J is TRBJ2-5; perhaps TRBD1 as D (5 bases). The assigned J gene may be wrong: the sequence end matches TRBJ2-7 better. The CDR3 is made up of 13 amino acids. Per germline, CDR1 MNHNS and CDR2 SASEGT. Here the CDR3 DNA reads TGTGCCAGCAGTTTCAGGGTAGGCGACGAGCAGTACTTC. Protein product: CASSFRVGDEQYF.

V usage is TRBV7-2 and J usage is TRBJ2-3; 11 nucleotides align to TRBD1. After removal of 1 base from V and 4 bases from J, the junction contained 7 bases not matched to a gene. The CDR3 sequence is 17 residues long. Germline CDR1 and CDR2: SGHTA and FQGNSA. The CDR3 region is CASSLEDWTGGADTQYF. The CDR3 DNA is TGTGCCAGCAGCTTAGAGGATTGGACAGGGGGCGCAGATACGCAGTATTTT.

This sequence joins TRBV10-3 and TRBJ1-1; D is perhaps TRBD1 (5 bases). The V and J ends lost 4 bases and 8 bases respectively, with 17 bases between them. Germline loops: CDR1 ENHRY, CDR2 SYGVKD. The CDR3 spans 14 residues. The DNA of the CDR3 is TGTGCCATCAGTGGGACTGGACACCTACGAGAAGCTTTCTTT. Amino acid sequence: CAISGTGHLREAFF.

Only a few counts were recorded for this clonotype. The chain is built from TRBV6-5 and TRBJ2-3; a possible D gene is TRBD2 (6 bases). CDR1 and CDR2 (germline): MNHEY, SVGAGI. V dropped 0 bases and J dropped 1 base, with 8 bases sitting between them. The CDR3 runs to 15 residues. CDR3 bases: TGTGCCAGCAGTTACTCATCTAGCGGCACAGATACGCAGTATTTT. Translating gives CASSYSSSGTDTQYF.